This is a list of T cell receptor beta chains from one sample in a study of cytomegalovirus exposure and HLA in healthy donors. Some clones are missing from TCRdb's copy, which holds only in-frame ones; the method was immunoSEQ multiplex PCR. Of hundreds of thousands of clones listed, less than 85% are singletons. Sequenced sample: PBMCs. The receptors shown here come from a girl between 2 and 10 years old in good health and CMV-seronegative. Both conserved end residues are part of each CDR3. D genes are given only for firm matches. Expanded clones get a size class; other rows say once, few or many, or leave the size out.

size: once
J: TRBJ2-7
V: TRBV7-6
D: TRBD1
DNA: TGTGCCAGCAGCTTAGGGCCGGGACAGGGGAGGGAGCAGTACTTC
CDR3: CASSLGPGQGREQYF

size: .
J: TRBJ1-5
V: TRBV27
D: TRBD1
DNA: TGTGCCAGCAGACCAGACAGGGGGCTATTACCCAGCAATCAGCCCCAGCATTTT
CDR3: CASRPDRGLLPSNQPQHF

size: .
J: TRBJ1-5
V: TRBV6-4
D: .
DNA: TGTGCCAGCAGGAGCAGGCGACAAAGTTATCAGCCCCAGCATTTT
CDR3: CASRSRRQSYQPQHF

size: .
J: TRBJ2-2
V: TRBV25-1
D: .
DNA: TGTGCCAGCAGTGACGGACGGGGGGCCACCGGGGAGCTGTTTTTT
CDR3: CASSDGRGATGELFF

size: .
J: TRBJ1-1
V: TRBV2
D: .
DNA: TGTGCCAGCAGTCAGGCGACGGGGGGCAGCGAAGCTTTCTTT
CDR3: CASSQATGGSEAFF

size: .
J: TRBJ1-4
V: TRBV6-1
D: TRBD1
DNA: TGTGCCAGCAGCCGGGACAGCCTCTATAATGAAAAACTGTTTTTT
CDR3: CASSRDSLYNEKLFF

size: .
J: TRBJ2-3
V: TRBV4-1
D: .
DNA: TGCGCCAGCAGTCAGACGGGTGGCAACACAGATACGCAGTATTTT
CDR3: CASSQTGGNTDTQYF

size: few
J: TRBJ1-2
V: TRBV5-1
D: TRBD1
DNA: TGCGCCAGCAGCTGGGGTACAGGGGACTACACCTTC
CDR3: CASSWGTGDYTF

size: .
J: TRBJ2-1
V: TRBV16
D: .
DNA: TGTGCCAGCAGCCAATCCGCAGGGAACAATGAGCAGTTCTTC
CDR3: CASSQSAGNNEQFF

size: .
J: TRBJ2-7
V: TRBV29-1
D: TRBD1
DNA: TGCAGCGTTGAATCGACAGGGAACAACTACGAGCAGTACTTC
CDR3: CSVESTGNNYEQYF

size: .
J: TRBJ1-4
V: TRBV6-1
D: TRBD1
DNA: TGTGCCAGCAGTGCCCAGGGACAGGCATTAGGCATACTTATGGATCAAAAACTGTTTTTT
CDR3: CASSAQGQALGILMDQKLFF

size: .
J: TRBJ2-1
V: TRBV7-7
D: .
DNA: TGTGCCAGCAGCTGGGGAGCGGGACAAAATGAGCAGTTCTTC
CDR3: CASSWGAGQNEQFF

size: .
J: TRBJ1-5
V: TRBV6-1
D: .
DNA: TGTGCCAGCAACGTACAGGGTTTCAATCAGCCCCAGCATTTT
CDR3: CASNVQGFNQPQHF

size: .
J: TRBJ2-3
V: TRBV9
D: .
DNA: TGTGCCAGCAGCGTAGACGTGGGCGGCACAGATACGCAGTATTTT
CDR3: CASSVDVGGTDTQYF

size: few
J: TRBJ1-1
V: TRBV29-1
D: .
DNA: TGCAGCGTTCTTCAGGGGTGGGGGACTGAAGCTTTCTTT
CDR3: CSVLQGWGTEAFF